This T cell receptor (beta chain) was obtained from a study of blood T cell repertoires in COVID-19. The data were produced by immunoSEQ multiplex PCR, yet TCRdb's version contains in-frame clones alone and is incomplete. The table records approximately 210,000 clones, 84% of them present only once. Trimming shortened V by 8 bases and J by 1 base, and 12 bases separated the two germline ends. The CDR3 totals 13 residues. Germline V gene data show CDR1 as SGHRS and CDR2 as YFSETQ. This clone appeared a few times. The TCR sequence derives from a human donor in a cohort sampled during active COVID-19. Material: peripheral blood. V gene TRBV5-1 combines with J gene TRBJ2-5, with D unclear. CDR3 amino acids: CASKPTAQETQYF. CDR3 sequence (DNA): TGCGCCAGTAAGCCAACAGCCCAAGAGACCCAGTACTTC. The variable domain in full, with the rest retrieved from reference TRBV5-1 and TRBJ2-5, is KAGVTQTPRYLIKTRGQQVTLSCSPISGHRSVSWYQQTPGQGLQFLFEYFSETQRNKGNFPGRFSGRQFSNSRSEMNVSTLELGDSALYLCASKPTAQETQYFGPGTRLLVL.